This T cell receptor beta chain was retrieved from a study of molecular identifiers for immune sequencing clone quantification. The CDR3 spans 13 residues. Trimming left V 1 base short and J 5 bases short, with 9 bases between. CDR1 is SGHTA and CDR2 is FQGTGA in the germline V gene. TCRdb ran MiXCR on the PCR reads and lists one entry per CDR3 protein. The sample records 600,000 to 650,000 distinct CDR3 sequences, approximately 20% being singletons. Study-wide results and limits: Clones above 20 RNA copies contained over 97% of effector molecules and under 1% of naive molecules.

This clonotype was counted many times. Its cognate antigen is unknown. Sequencing was carried out using naive CD8+ T cells from blood, with Jurkat cell RNA spiked in. Subset defined: FACS-sorted CD8+CD4-CCR7+CD45RA+ naive T cells. The origin of this receptor is a human donor in good health. Some libraries in this study had Jurkat cell RNA spiked in. The genes are TRBV7-3 and TRBJ2-7; a weak D match, TRBD2 (5 bases). CDR3 in amino acids: CASSLILADEQYF. CDR3 bases: TGTGCCAGCAGCTTAATCCTAGCCGACGAGCAGTACTTC.